Detailed here is one T cell receptor beta chain. Its specificity is not known. The CDR3 extends over 14 amino acids. These data originate in a study of cytomegalovirus exposure and HLA in healthy donors. The study, taken as a whole, reports: Testing in vitro showed a few CMV-associated chains specific for CMV antigens. Altogether, 150 to 200 TCR beta chains were recorded as cytomegalovirus-associated.

Measured with immunoSEQ multiplex PCR; TCRdb has only the in-frame clones, and not every one. This table has 150,000 to 180,000 clones, 86% appearing once. The origin of this receptor is a young man in good health and CMV-seropositive. The chain links TRBV21-1 to TRBJ1-2; the D segment call TRBD1 is taken from the table without a DNA check. TRBV21-1 corresponds to a pseudogene. Specimen: PBMCs. CDR3: CASSRDRAIDGYTF. Here the CDR3 DNA reads TGTGCCAGCAGCAGGGACAGGGCGATCGATGGCTACACCTTC.